These 28 T cell receptor beta chains were sequenced from one sample in a study of cytomegalovirus exposure and HLA in healthy donors. PCR used 60 Vbeta primers and 13 Jbeta primers. Some clones are missing from TCRdb's copy, which holds only in-frame ones; the method was immunoSEQ multiplex PCR. The repertoire consists of some 98,000 clones, with approximately 77% occurring once and the leading ten covering about 9.3%. The sequenced sample consisted of PBMCs. Receptors originate from a human donor in good health.

In this sample, this clone turned up once. The DNA for the CDR3 is TGTGCCACCAGCAGATTAGGGACACCTGACTACGAGCAGTACTTC. Translation: CATSRLGTPDYEQYF. This chain links TRBV15 with TRBJ2-7; a weak D match, TRBD1 (6 bases). The CDR3 consists of 15 residues. Trimming took 2 bases from V and 3 from J, leaving 14 bases between them. Germline lookup yields CDR1 LNHNV and CDR2 YYDKDF (reference sequence).

V is TRBV5-1 and J is TRBJ2-5; 10 bases are a match to TRBD1. From germline, CDR1 is SGHRS and CDR2 YFSETQ. V gave up 5 bases and J gave up 4 bases; unmatched junction bases: 11. The CDR3 totals 16 residues. CDR3 loop: CASRFTGTGASETQYF. The CDR3 DNA reads as TGCGCCAGCAGATTTACCGGGACAGGGGCATCAGAGACCCAGTACTTC. The entire variable domain, with the rest obtained from reference TRBV5-1 and TRBJ2-5, is as follows: KAGVTQTPRYLIKTRGQQVTLSCSPISGHRSVSWYQQTPGQGLQFLFEYFSETQRNKGNFPGRFSGRQFSNSRSEMNVSTLELGDSALYLCASRFTGTGASETQYFGPGTRLLVL.

The V call is TRBV4-3, the J call TRBJ1-1, with 8 bases aligning to TRBD1. The CDR3 contains 13 residues. Looked up from germline, CDR1 is LGHNA and CDR2 is YSLEER. The V segment lost 5 bases and the J segment 4 bases; nucleotides outside the gene matches: 3. The chain's CDR3 is CASSTQGATEAFF. CDR3 DNA sequence: TGCGCCAGCAGCACCCAGGGGGCCACTGAAGCTTTCTTT.

This clone was detected once. The J gene is TRBJ1-5, the V gene TRBV5-3; the D gene is possibly TRBD1 (5 bases). TRBV5-3 belongs to the ORF category, with a function that is uncertain. This CDR3 is 16 amino acids long. Trimming left V 2 bases short and J 7 bases short, with 19 bases between. The CDR3 loop reads CARSFVVQGRGQPQHF. CDR3 DNA sequence: TGTGCCAGAAGCTTTGTAGTCCAGGGCCGTGGGCAGCCCCAGCATTTT.

V gene TRBV5-1 combines with J gene TRBJ1-2; maybe TRBD1 (6 bases). Per germline, CDR1 SGHRS and CDR2 YFSETQ. The CDR3 totals 15 residues. Deletions cut 6 bases from V and 8 bases from J, with 23 bases between. This chain's CDR3 is CASTRGDTNLGGYTF. In DNA form, the CDR3 reads TGCGCCAGCACCAGGGGAGACACCAACTTAGGCGGCTACACCTTC.

This chain connects TRBV28 to TRBJ2-3, with a tentative D call TRBD2 (5 bases). Trimming took off 6 bases at V and 3 bases at J, with 16 bases between the two ends. Germline-derived CDR1 and CDR2 are MDHEN and SYDVKM. CDR3 length: 15 residues. The CDR3 DNA follows: TGTGCCAGCAGCCGTCGGCGGGTCCCAACAGATACGCAGTATTTT. Protein product: CASSRRRVPTDTQYF.

J is TRBJ2-6 and V is TRBV28, with a tentative D call TRBD2 (5 bases). CDR1 and CDR2 from the germline V gene are MDHEN and SYDVKM. The CDR3 length is 14 residues. Deletions cut 4 bases from V and 9 bases from J, with 13 bases between. Written as DNA, the CDR3 is TGTGCCAGCAGTTCGGCTGCGGCGGGCAACGTCCTGACTTTC. Translating it yields CASSSAAAGNVLTF.

The rearrangement joins TRBV7-8 to TRBJ2-7, with TRBD1 matching 8 bases. The CDR3 contains 15 residues. J lost 3 bases, V lost 1 base, and 5 bases had no gene match. The germline V gene has CDR1 SGHVS and CDR2 FQNEAQ. CDR3 in amino acids: CASSLGGTGLYEQYF. In DNA, the CDR3 is TGTGCCAGCAGCTTAGGAGGGACAGGTCTCTACGAGCAGTACTTC.

The chain has TRBV18 and TRBJ1-1; D ambiguous. V shed 3 bases and J shed 1 base, with 21 bases lying between them. Looked up from germline, CDR1 is KGHSH and CDR2 is LQKENI. The length of the CDR3 is 18 residues. The CDR3 bases are TGTGCCAGCTCACCCTCTATTCGACAACCCCCCCGGAACACTGAAGCTTTCTTT. Translated: CASSPSIRQPPRNTEAFF. Together with reference TRBV18 and TRBJ1-1, the CDR3 gives the full variable domain: NAGVMQNPRHLVRRRGQEARLRCSPMKGHSHVYWYRQLPEEGLKFMVYLQKENIIDESGMPKERFSAEFPKEGPSILRIQQVVRGDSAAYFCASSPSIRQPPRNTEAFFGQGTRLTVV.

The V and J genes are TRBV18 and TRBJ2-6; a possible D gene is TRBD2 (6 bases). This CDR3 spans 17 amino acids. CDR1 and CDR2 from the germline V gene are KGHSH and LQKENI. V was pared by 1 base and J by 0 bases, with 10 bases between. The CDR3 sequence: CASSPLRGSSGANVLTF. CDR3 sequence (DNA): TGTGCCAGCTCACCACTGCGGGGTTCCTCTGGGGCCAACGTCCTGACTTTC. Looking up the rest from reference TRBV18 and TRBJ2-6 gives the full variable domain: NAGVMQNPRHLVRRRGQEARLRCSPMKGHSHVYWYRQLPEEGLKFMVYLQKENIIDESGMPKERFSAEFPKEGPSILRIQQVVRGDSAAYFCASSPLRGSSGANVLTFGAGSRLTVL.

The gene calls are TRBV19 and TRBJ2-1, with D unclear. The CDR3 runs 14 residues. V dropped 8 bases and J dropped 3 bases, with 14 bases sitting between them. Germline V gene data show CDR1 as LNHDA and CDR2 as SQIVND (reference sequence). The CDR3, as DNA: TGTGCCAGTTCCCGGTTCTCCGACTACAATGAGCAGTTCTTC. Translating gives CASSRFSDYNEQFF. The complete variable domain, with remaining parts taken from reference TRBV19 and TRBJ2-1, reads DGGITQSPKYLFRKEGQNVTLSCEQNLNHDAMYWYRQDPGQGLRLIYYSQIVNDFQKGDIAEGYSVSREKKESFPLTVTSAQKNPTAFYLCASSRFSDYNEQFFGPGTRLTVL.

This rearrangement joins TRBV7-6 to TRBJ2-1; 7 nucleotides line up with TRBD2. The junction had 8 bases not matched to a gene; V was cut back by 5 bases and J by 1 base. The CDR3 loop spans 16 amino acids. The V gene's germline CDR1 is SGHVS and CDR2 FNYEAQ. CDR3 loop: CASSGRAGESYNEQFF. Written as DNA, the CDR3 is TGTGCCAGCAGCGGCCGTGCGGGAGAGTCCTACAATGAGCAGTTCTTC.

This clone was seen just once. The rearrangement joins TRBV6-4 to TRBJ2-1; D remains ambiguous. Trimming shortened V by 4 bases and J by 6 bases, and 13 bases separated the two germline ends. CDR1 and CDR2 (germline): MRHNA, SNTAGT. There are 14 residues in the CDR3. CDR3 nucleotides: TGTGCCAGCAGTGCTGTCCGGAGTCGCAATGAGCAGTTCTTC. It specifies CASSAVRSRNEQFF.

The chain recombines TRBV27 with TRBJ1-2, with D possibly matching TRBD1 (5 bases). This CDR3 has 14 amino acids. The ends were cut back, 6 bases at V and 5 bases at J, with 16 bases in the middle. Looked up from germline, CDR1 is MNHEY and CDR2 is SMNVEV (reference sequence). The CDR3 DNA reads TGTGCCAGCAGCCCGCCGGGACTGAGATATGGCTACACCTTC. As protein: CASSPPGLRYGYTF.

The chain is built from TRBV7-2 and TRBJ2-7; TRBD2 matches 10 bases. V was pared by 3 bases and J by 8 bases, with 10 bases of the junction left unmatched. Germline V gene sequence: CDR1 SGHTA, CDR2 FQGNSA. The CDR3 runs 15 residues. The CDR3, as DNA: TGTGCCAGCAGCTTGCGGTTTCTAGCGGGAGTTCAGCAGTACTTC. Its translation: CASSLRFLAGVQQYF.

On this clone itself: Germline and junction disagree at one end, which may indicate a read error. The V call is TRBV5-1, the J call TRBJ2-1; 10 bases align to TRBD2. There are 16 residues in the CDR3. The germline V gene has CDR1 SGHRS and CDR2 YFSETQ. The CDR3 DNA reads as TGCGCCAGCAGCTTGGGGTCTAGCGGGGGAATCAATGAGCGGTTCTTC. It specifies CASSLGSSGGINERFF. The entire variable domain, with the rest obtained from reference TRBV5-1 and TRBJ2-1, is as follows: KAGVTQTPRYLIKTRGQQVTLSCSPISGHRSVSWYQQTPGQGLQFLFEYFSETQRNKGNFPGRFSGRQFSNSRSEMNVSTLELGDSALYLCASSLGSSGGINERFFGPGTRLTVL.

The chain couples TRBV2 to TRBJ2-7, with a weak D call TRBD1 (5 bases). Looked up from germline, CDR1 is SNHLY and CDR2 is FYNNEI. The V end was cut by 7 bases, the J end by 4 bases, with 14 bases between. This CDR3 has 13 residues. CDR3 residues: CASTDSPRYEQYF. The DNA of the CDR3 is TGTGCCAGCACCGACAGCCCCAGGTACGAGCAGTACTTC. Using reference TRBV2 and TRBJ2-7 for the parts outside the CDR3, the full variable domain is EPEVTQTPSHQVTQMGQEVILRCVPISNHLYFYWYRQILGQKVEFLVSFYNNEISEKSEIFDDQFSVERPDGSNFTLKIRSTKLEDSAMYFCASTDSPRYEQYFGPGTRLTVT.

V gene TRBV15 combines with J gene TRBJ2-1; 7 nucleotides line up with TRBD2. Germline V gene data show CDR1 as LNHNV and CDR2 as YYDKDF (reference sequence). This CDR3 has 15 residues. V lost 1 base, J lost 0 bases, and 0 bases stayed unmatched. The CDR3 DNA reads TGTGCCACCAGCAGAGGACTAGCCTCCTACAATGAGCAGTTCTTC. Translation gives CATSRGLASYNEQFF.

The chain recombines TRBV16 with TRBJ1-4; D perhaps matches TRBD1 (6 bases). The ends were cut back, 6 bases at V and 7 bases at J, with 15 bases in the middle. Germline lookup yields CDR1 KGHSY and CDR2 FQNENV. CDR3 length: 14 residues. CDR3 DNA sequence: TGTGCCAGCAGTCGTACAGGGCTCGGTGAAAAACTGTTTTTT. Translating gives CASSRTGLGEKLFF.

The gene calls are TRBV11-2 and TRBJ1-1, with D possibly being TRBD1 (5 bases). The V end was cut by 1 base, the J end by 11 bases, with 17 bases between. Germline V CDR1 and CDR2: SGHAT, FQNNGV. The CDR3 is made up of 14 amino acids. CDR3 in amino acids: CASSLVPVSGEAFF. CDR3 sequence (DNA): TGTGCCAGCAGCTTAGTACCCGTTTCGGGGGAGGCTTTCTTT.

The chain has TRBV5-1 and TRBJ1-1; TRBD1 agrees at 7 bases. Looked up from germline, CDR1 is SGHRS and CDR2 is YFSETQ. Losses at the gene ends were 4 bases for V and 1 base for J; bases not matched to a gene: 7. The CDR3 extends over 15 amino acids. In DNA, the CDR3 is TGCGCCAGCAGCATCAAAGGGGGCGCGAACACTGAAGCTTTCTTT. Amino acids: CASSIKGGANTEAFF.

On this clone: Distinct nucleotide sequences in the sample also encode this CDR3. The rearrangement joins TRBV9 to TRBJ2-2; 10 bases are a match to TRBD2. This CDR3 is built from 15 residues. Germline values: CDR1 SGDLS, CDR2 YYNGEE. V was pared by 0 bases and J by 5 bases, with 1 base of the junction left unmatched. The CDR3: CASSVERGGTGELFF. CDR3 nucleotides: TGTGCCAGCAGCGTAGAGCGGGGGGGAACCGGGGAGCTGTTTTTT.

This rearrangement joins TRBV7-2 to TRBJ2-4; TRBD2 agrees at 11 bases. CDR3 size: 15 residues. With 6 bases clipped from V and 5 bases from J, the junction kept 6 bases outside the gene matches. In germline, CDR1 is SGHTA, CDR2 FQGNSA. This CDR3 is CASRIGGLAENIQYF. CDR3 nucleotide sequence: TGTGCCAGCAGGATAGGGGGACTAGCGGAAAACATTCAGTACTTC. The variable domain in full, with the rest retrieved from reference TRBV7-2 and TRBJ2-4, is GAGVSQSPSNKVTEKGKDVELRCDPISGHTALYWYRQSLGQGLEFLIYFQGNSAPDKSGLPSDRFSAERTGGSVSTLTIQRTQQEDSAVYLCASRIGGLAENIQYFGAGTRLSVL.

The V gene is TRBV15, the J gene TRBJ2-5; unclear D gene. The J call is doubtful: the DNA matches TRBJ2-7 better. Germline V gene data show CDR1 as LNHNV and CDR2 as YYDKDF (reference sequence). This CDR3 comprises 14 residues. The CDR3 is CATSRARSSYEQYF. CDR3 nucleotides: TGTGCCACCAGCAGAGCACGGAGCTCCTACGAGCAGTACTTC.

The genes are TRBV9 and TRBJ1-3; D call uncertain. Germline V CDR1 and CDR2: SGDLS, YYNGEE. Trimming removed 0 bases at V and 13 bases at J, with 14 bases between. The CDR3 has 13 amino acids. CDR3: CASSVAPKHHIYF. The CDR3 DNA is TGTGCCAGCAGCGTAGCCCCGAAACACCATATATATTTT.

J is TRBJ2-1 and V is TRBV4-2, with 9 bases matching TRBD2. V shed 3 bases and J 9 bases; nucleotides not matched to a gene: 9. Germline CDR1 and CDR2: LGHNA and YNFKEQ. This CDR3 spans 15 amino acids. CDR3 sequence (DNA): TGTGCCAGCAGCCAGAACGCTGCGGGGGGGCCTGAGCAGTTCTTC. Amino acid sequence: CASSQNAAGGPEQFF.

Comment on this clone: An end of the junction does not agree with germline; a read error may underlie this. This chain uses TRBV18 with TRBJ1-5; 9 bases are shared with TRBD1. The CDR3 covers 16 residues. CDR1 is KGHSH, CDR2 LQKENI, per germline. This CDR3 reads CANSPPRTGDDQPQHF. CDR3 nucleotide sequence: TGTGCCAACTCACCACCGCGGACAGGGGATGATCAGCCCCAGCATTTT.

The CDR3 bases are TGTGCCAGCAGCGTAGACAGGGCGGGAGAGACCCAGTACTTC. Translating gives CASSVDRAGETQYF. The V call is TRBV9, the J call TRBJ2-5, with a possible D match to TRBD1 (6 bases). The V end was cut by 0 bases, the J end by 4 bases, with 10 bases between. The CDR3 extends over 14 amino acids. The germline V gene encodes CDR1 SGDLS and CDR2 YYNGEE.